This T cell receptor beta chain is from a study of blood T cell repertoires in COVID-19. This clone was observed once. Trimming shortened V by 6 bases and J by 6 bases, and 26 bases separated the two germline ends. The CDR3 has 17 amino acids. Germline CDR1 is SGHAT and CDR2 is FQNNGV. Produced via immunoSEQ multiplex PCR; TCRdb's table is partial and in-frame only. The sample holds 320,000 or so clones, roughly 88% seen once. The V gene is TRBV11-2, the J gene TRBJ1-2; no clear D. The sequence was collected from a man in his thirties or forties who had recovered from COVID-19. Sequenced sample: PBMCs or T cells enriched from blood (not recorded which). The CDR3 nucleotides read TGTGCCAGCAGAAAACCGGGATCCACGTCTAATGGGGATGGCTACACCTTC. This codes for CASRKPGSTSNGDGYTF. The full variable domain, rest sourced from reference TRBV11-2 and TRBJ1-2, is EAGVAQSPRYKIIEKRQSVAFWCNPISGHATLYWYQQILGQGPKLLIQFQNNGVVDDSQLPKDRFSAERLKGVDSTLKIQPAKLEDSAVYLCASRKPGSTSNGDGYTFGSGTRLTVV.